The entry below gives a single TCR beta chain sequence along with its context. The source of the sample is a study of control samples from healthy donors and cancer patients. Germline loops: CDR1 SGDLS, CDR2 YYNGEE. CDR3 length: 14 residues. The V gene lost 0 bases and the J gene lost 6 bases, with 11 bases spanning the gap. Method: immunoSEQ multiplex PCR; TCRdb's copy keeps in-frame clones and lacks some. The data contain over 30,000 clones, 86% of them singletons. The rearrangement links TRBV9 to TRBJ2-3, with TRBD2 as a possible D gene (5 bases). Material for sequencing was PBMCs. This TCR was sampled from a woman aged 40 to 50 with lung cancer. The CDR3 sequence: CASSVATRGDTQYF. The CDR3, as DNA: TGTGCCAGCAGCGTAGCTACCCGCGGGGATACGCAGTATTTT.